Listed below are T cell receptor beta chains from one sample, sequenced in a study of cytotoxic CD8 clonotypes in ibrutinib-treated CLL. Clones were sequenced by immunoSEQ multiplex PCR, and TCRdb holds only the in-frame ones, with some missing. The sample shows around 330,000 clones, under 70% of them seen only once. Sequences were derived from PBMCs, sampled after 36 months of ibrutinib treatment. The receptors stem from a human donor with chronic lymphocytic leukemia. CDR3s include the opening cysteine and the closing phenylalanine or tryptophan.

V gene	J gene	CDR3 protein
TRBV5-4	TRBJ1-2	CASSLGASNYGYTF
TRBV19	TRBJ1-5	CASRQGADAQPQHF
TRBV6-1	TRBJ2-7	CASRQGLREEYF
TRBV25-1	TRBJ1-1	CASSESLQGEAFF
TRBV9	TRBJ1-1	CASSVEHWNTEAFF
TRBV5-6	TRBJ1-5	CASSGGTGPNQPQHF
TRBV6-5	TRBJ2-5	CASTRFGFPGTQYF
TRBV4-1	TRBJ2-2	CASSPPTSTGELFF
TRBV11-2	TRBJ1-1	CASSLALQTEAFF
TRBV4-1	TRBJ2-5	CASSQVGTALRTQYF
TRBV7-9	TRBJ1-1	CASSLARGTEAFF
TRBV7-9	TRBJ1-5	CASSLGQRGSNQPQHF
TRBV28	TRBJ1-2	CASRKTGGPKGYTF
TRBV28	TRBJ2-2	CASSFDASTGELFF
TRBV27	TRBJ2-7	CASSLSRSSYEQYF
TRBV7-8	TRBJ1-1	CASSPRTAYMNTEAFF
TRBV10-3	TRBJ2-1	CAISPGTGNEQFF
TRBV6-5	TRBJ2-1	CASSTRLAGGGEQFF
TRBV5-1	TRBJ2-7	CASSSRPGTGGWDEQYF
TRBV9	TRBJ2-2	CASSVVEANTGELFF
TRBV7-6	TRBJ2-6	CASSPRLAGDVSGANVLTF
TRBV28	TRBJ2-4	CATRGGQGASKNIQYF
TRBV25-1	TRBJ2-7	CASSEGQGSYEQYF
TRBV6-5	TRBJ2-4	CASSPGTGNIQYF
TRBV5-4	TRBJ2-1	CASSLGVYNEQFF
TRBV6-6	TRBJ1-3	CASSLTGLPSGNTIYF
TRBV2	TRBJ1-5	CASSGPRDRDQPQHF
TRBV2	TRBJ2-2	CASSEGGSGGGELFF
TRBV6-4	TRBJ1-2	CASSPDPRGVYGYTF
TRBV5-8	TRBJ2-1	CATLPGGTAYNEQFF
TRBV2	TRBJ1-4	CASSEKGAGEKLFF
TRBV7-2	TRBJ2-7	CASSEGGIYEQYF
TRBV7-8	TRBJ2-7	CASSLKRGTSYEQYF
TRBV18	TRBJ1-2	CASSPRDREVGYTF